This TCR beta chain was profiled in a study of T cells in tuberculosis. Only in-frame clones appear in the TCRdb table, and some are missing; sequencing was by immunoSEQ multiplex PCR. Of tens of thousands of clones listed, around 90% are singletons. Trimming left V 8 bases short and J 10 bases short, with 21 bases between. CDR1 is SQVTM, CDR2 ANQGSEA, per germline. The CDR3 loop spans 13 amino acids. Time point in this sample: new active TB diagnosis, blood taken before or within 7 days of starting treatment. Patients were newly diagnosed, HIV-seronegative, and aged 18 or older. The receptor's source is an adult with tuberculosis. Sequenced material: PBMCs, taken at tuberculosis diagnosis. The chain joins TRBV29-1 to TRBJ2-1; D uncertain. The CDR3 DNA reads TGCAGCTATCTACCCCCGGGTTGGCAAGAGCAGTTCTTC. Its protein product is CSYLPPGWQEQFF.